The count of the clone carrying this TCR beta chain is one. These data come from a study of blood T cell repertoires in COVID-19. CDR3 length equals 17 residues. The junction had 10 bases not matched to a gene; V was cut back by 5 bases and J by 8 bases. Germline CDR1 SEHNR, CDR2 FQNEAQ (reference sequence). Authors' methods: Quantification of nucleated cells was approximated via reference gene primer amplification. Only in-frame clones appear in the TCRdb table, and some are missing; sequencing was by immunoSEQ multiplex PCR. V and J calls plus clone size are reproduced from that table; the DNA served to infer D and trimming. The table shows 160,000 or so clones, with 75% to 90% occurring only once.

The chain couples TRBV7-9 to TRBJ2-1; 15 bases align to TRBD2. This clonotype was sampled from a human donor in a cohort sampled during active COVID-19. The sample taken for sequencing was peripheral blood. The DNA of the CDR3 is TGTGCCAGCAGCCCCGGGACTAGCGGGGGGATAGACCATGAGCAGTTCTTC. Its protein product is CASSPGTSGGIDHEQFF.